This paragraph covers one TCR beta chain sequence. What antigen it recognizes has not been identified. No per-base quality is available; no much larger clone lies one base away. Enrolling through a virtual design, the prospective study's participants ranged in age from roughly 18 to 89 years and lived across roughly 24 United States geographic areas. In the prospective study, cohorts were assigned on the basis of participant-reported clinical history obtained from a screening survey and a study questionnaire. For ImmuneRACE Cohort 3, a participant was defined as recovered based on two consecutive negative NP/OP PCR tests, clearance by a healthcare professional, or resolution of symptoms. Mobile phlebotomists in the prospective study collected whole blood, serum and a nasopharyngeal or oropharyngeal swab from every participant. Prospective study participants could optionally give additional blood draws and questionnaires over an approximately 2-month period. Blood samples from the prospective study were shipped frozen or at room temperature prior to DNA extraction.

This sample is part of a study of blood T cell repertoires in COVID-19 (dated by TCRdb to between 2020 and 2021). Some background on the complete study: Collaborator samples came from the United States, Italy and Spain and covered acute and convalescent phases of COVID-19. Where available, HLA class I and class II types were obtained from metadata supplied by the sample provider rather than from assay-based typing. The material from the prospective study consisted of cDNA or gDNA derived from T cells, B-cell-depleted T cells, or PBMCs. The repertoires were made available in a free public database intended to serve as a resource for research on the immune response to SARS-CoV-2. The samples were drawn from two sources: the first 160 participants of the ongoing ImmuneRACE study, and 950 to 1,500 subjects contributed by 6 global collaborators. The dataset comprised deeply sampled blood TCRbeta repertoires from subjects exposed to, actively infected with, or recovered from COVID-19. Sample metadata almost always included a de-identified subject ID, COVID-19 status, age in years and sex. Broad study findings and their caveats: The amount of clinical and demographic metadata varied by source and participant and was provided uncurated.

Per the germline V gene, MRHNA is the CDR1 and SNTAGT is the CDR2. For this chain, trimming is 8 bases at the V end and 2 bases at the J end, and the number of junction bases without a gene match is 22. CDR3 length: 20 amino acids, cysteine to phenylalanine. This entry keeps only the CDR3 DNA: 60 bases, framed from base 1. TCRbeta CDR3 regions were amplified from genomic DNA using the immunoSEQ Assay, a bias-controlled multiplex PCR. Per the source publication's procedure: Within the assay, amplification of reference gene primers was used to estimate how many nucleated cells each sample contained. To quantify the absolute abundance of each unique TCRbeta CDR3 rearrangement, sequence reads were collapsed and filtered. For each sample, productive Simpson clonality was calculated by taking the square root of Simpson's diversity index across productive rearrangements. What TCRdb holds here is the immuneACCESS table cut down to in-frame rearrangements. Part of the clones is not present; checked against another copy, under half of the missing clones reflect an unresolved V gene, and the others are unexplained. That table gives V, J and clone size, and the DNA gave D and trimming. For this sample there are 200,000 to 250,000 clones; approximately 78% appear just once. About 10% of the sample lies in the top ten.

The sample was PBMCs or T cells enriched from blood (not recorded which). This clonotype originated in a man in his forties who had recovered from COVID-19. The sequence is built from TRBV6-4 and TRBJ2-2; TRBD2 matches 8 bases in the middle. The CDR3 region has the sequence CASEGILTGGLNRNTGELFF. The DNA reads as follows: TGTGCCAGCGAGGGCATCTTAACGGGGGGGCTAAATAGAAACACCGGGGAGCTGTTTTTT.